This T cell receptor (beta chain) was sequenced for a study of T cell changes during pregnancy in multiple sclerosis. CDR1 and CDR2 (germline): SGHNT, YENEEA. Trimming pared 5 bases from V and 7 bases from J, leaving 9 bases between. There are 12 residues in the CDR3. Clones were sequenced by immunoSEQ multiplex PCR, and TCRdb holds only the in-frame ones, with some missing. This table holds 30,000 to 45,000 clones, around 90% found once. This clone was seen only a few times. Here the sequenced sample was CD4+ T cells from peripheral blood mononuclear cells, taken before pregnancy. The clonotype was recovered from a female donor with multiple sclerosis, enrolled in a pregnancy study. The chain joins TRBV11-3 to TRBJ2-1, with D hard to call. In DNA form, the CDR3 reads TGTGCCAGCAGCCAGACCGGGAATGAGCAGTTCTTC. It specifies CASSQTGNEQFF. The variable domain in full, with the rest retrieved from reference TRBV11-3 and TRBJ2-1, is EAGVVQSPRYKIIEKKQPVAFWCNPISGHNTLYWYLQNLGQGPELLIRYENEEAVDDSQLPKDRFSAERLKGVDSTLKIQPAELGDSAVYLCASSQTGNEQFFGPGTRLTVL.